Sequencing of this T cell receptor beta chain was carried out in a study of response to subunit inactivated influenza vaccine. The CDR3 has 17 residues. Germline V gene lookup returns CDR1 SGHTA and CDR2 FQGTGA. The ends lost 5 bases at V and 7 bases at J; junction bases unmatched: 9. TCRdb re-called the RT-PCR reads with MiXCR, one entry per CDR3 protein. The sample has about 160,000 distinct CDR3 sequences; under 13% are singletons. The chain recombines TRBV7-3 with TRBJ2-1; the match to TRBD2 covers 15 bases. The sequences come from non-naive T cells sorted from PBMCs, collected about 6 weeks after vaccination. This sequence was found in a man aged 45-60 years who received an inactivated influenza vaccine. The CDR3: CASSVGTSGRFGNEQFF. DNA for the CDR3: TGTGCCAGCAGCGTAGGGACTAGCGGGAGGTTTGGAAATGAGCAGTTCTTC.